This TCR beta chain was observed in a study of T-cell memory formation after mild COVID-19. Study observations and caveats: For contracting clones, CD4+ ones sat mainly in CM and EM, CD8+ in EMRA.

Via MiXCR, TCRdb re-called the 5' RACE reads, giving one row per CDR3 protein. The sample lists roughly 89,000 distinct CDR3 sequences; 10% to 15% were seen once. This clonotype was counted only a few times. The target antigen is unknown. Sequencing was carried out using PBMCs or a T cell subset sorted from them (not recorded which). The TCR was taken from an adult woman who had mild COVID-19 (a few samples of this study predate the infection). Cell type and time point are not known.

The CDR3 here is CSVGGGGTDTQYF. Here the CDR3 DNA reads TGCAGCGTTGGCGGGGGGGGCACAGATACGCAGTATTTT. This chain joins TRBV29-1 and TRBJ2-3; 9 bases are shared with TRBD2. Trimming removed 4 bases from V and 1 base from J; junction bases left unmatched: 0. The length of the CDR3 is 13 residues. In germline, CDR1 is SQVTM, CDR2 ANQGSEA.